The clone carrying this T cell receptor (beta chain) has ten or more counts. Its matching antigen is unknown. The sample comes from a study of T cells after yellow fever vaccination. Overall study: Each low-cell-number fraction was prepared by means of SMART-Seq v4 Ultra Low Input. Study-wide points: In post-booster samples, most primary-vaccination clones reappeared (approximately 97% CD4, over 70% CD8). A weaker but faster secondary response was observed, peaking on day 5 versus 15.

The ends were cut back, 5 bases at V and 8 bases at J, with 16 bases in the middle. The CDR3 covers 14 residues. Germline V CDR1 and CDR2: SEHNR, FQNEAQ (reference sequence). Each CDR3 protein gets one entry after TCRdb re-called the 5' RACE reads with MiXCR. The sample lists under 500,000 distinct CDR3 sequences; around 20% were seen once. This sequence was found in a young man who received the YFV17D yellow fever vaccine. The chain links TRBV7-9 to TRBJ2-1; D may match TRBD1 or TRBD2 (7 bases each). The specimen was PBMCs, collected before the yellow fever booster vaccination. CDR3 DNA: TGTGCCAGCAGCCTTTCAGGGGGGGTGGATGAGCAGTTCTTC. This translates into CASSLSGGVDEQFF.